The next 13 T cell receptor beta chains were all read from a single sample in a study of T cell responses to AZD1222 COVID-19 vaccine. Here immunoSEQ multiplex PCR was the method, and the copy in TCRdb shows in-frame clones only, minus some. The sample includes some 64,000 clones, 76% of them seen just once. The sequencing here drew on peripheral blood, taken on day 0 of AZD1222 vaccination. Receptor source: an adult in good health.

Here the CDR3 reads CASSFGQTQYF. CDR3 nucleotides: TGTGCCAGCAGCTTTGGACAGACCCAGTACTTC. This chain joins TRBV13 and TRBJ2-5; D gene unclear. This CDR3 has 11 residues. Germline CDR1 reads PRHDT; CDR2 reads FYEKMQ (reference sequence). V gave up 3 bases and J gave up 6 bases, with 5 bases separating them. The full variable domain, rest sourced from reference TRBV13 and TRBJ2-5, is AAGVIQSPRHLIKEKRETATLKCYPIPRHDTVYWYQQGPGQDPQFLISFYEKMQSDKGSIPDRFSAQQFSDYHSELNMSSLELGDSALYFCASSFGQTQYFGPGTRLLVL.

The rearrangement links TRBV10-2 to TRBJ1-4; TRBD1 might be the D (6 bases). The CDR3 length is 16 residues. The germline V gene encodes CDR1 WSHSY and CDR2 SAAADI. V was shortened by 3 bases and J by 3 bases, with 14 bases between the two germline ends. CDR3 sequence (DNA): TGCGCCAGCAGTGACGCCAGGGGTACACCTAATGAAAAACTGTTTTTT. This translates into CASSDARGTPNEKLFF.

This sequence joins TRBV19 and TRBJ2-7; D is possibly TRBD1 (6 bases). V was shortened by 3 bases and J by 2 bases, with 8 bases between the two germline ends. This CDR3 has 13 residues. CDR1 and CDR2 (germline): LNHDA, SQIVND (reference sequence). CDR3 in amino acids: CASSMQGTYEQYF. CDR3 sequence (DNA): TGTGCCAGTAGTATGCAGGGGACCTACGAGCAGTACTTC.

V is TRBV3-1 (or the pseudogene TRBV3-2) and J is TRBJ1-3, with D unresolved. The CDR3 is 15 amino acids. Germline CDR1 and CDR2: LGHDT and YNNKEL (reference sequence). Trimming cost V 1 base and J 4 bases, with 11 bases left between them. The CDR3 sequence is CASSQVGLGGNTIYF. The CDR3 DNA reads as TGTGCCAGCAGCCAAGTGGGCCTGGGGGGAAACACCATATATTTT.

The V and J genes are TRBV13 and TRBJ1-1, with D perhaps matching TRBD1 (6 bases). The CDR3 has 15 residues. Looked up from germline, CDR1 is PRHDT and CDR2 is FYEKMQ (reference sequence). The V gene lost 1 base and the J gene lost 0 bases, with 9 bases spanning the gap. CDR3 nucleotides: TGTGCCAGCAGCTTAGCGCACAGGGTGAACACTGAAGCTTTCTTT. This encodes CASSLAHRVNTEAFF.

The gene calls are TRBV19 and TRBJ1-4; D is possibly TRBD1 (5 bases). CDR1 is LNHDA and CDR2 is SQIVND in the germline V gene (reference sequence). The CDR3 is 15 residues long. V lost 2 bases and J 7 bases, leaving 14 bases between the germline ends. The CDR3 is CASSISPGSGEKLFF. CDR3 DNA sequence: TGTGCCAGTAGTATAAGCCCAGGGTCGGGTGAAAAACTGTTTTTT.

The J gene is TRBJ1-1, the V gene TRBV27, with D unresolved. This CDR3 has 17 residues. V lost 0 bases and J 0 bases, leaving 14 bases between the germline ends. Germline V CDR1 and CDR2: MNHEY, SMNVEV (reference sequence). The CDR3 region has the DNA TGTGCCAGCAGTTTATCGGATCCAGGAGTGCTGAACACTGAAGCTTTCTTT. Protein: CASSLSDPGVLNTEAFF.

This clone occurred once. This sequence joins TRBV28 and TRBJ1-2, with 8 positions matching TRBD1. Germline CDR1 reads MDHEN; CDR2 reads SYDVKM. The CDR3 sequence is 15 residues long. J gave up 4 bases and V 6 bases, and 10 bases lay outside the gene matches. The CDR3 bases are TGTGCCAGCAGCTCCGGACAGGGTGAGAGCTATGGCTACACCTTC. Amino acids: CASSSGQGESYGYTF.

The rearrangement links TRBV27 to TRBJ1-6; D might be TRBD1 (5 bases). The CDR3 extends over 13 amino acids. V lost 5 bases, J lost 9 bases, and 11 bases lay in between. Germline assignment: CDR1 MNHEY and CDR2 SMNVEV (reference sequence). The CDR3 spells CASSLLRASPLHF. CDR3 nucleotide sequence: TGTGCCAGCAGTCTCCTCAGGGCTTCACCCCTCCACTTT.

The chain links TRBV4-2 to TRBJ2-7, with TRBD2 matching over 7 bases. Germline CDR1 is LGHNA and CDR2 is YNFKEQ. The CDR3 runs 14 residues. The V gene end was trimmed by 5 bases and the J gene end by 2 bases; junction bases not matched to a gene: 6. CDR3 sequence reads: CASSGELAAYEQYF. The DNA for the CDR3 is TGTGCCAGCAGCGGGGAGCTAGCGGCCTACGAGCAGTACTTC.

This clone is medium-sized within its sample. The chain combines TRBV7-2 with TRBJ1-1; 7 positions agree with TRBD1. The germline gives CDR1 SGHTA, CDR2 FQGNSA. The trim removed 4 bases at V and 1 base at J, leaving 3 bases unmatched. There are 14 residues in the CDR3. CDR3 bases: TGTGCCAGCAGCTCCCAGGGGGGGAACACTGAAGCTTTCTTT. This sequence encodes CASSSQGGNTEAFF.

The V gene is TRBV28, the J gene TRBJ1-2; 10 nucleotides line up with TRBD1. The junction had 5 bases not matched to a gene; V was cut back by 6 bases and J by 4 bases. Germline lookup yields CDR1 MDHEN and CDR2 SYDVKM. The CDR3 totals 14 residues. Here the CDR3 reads CASREGQGLYGYTF. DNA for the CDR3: TGTGCCAGCAGAGAGGGACAGGGGCTCTATGGCTACACCTTC.

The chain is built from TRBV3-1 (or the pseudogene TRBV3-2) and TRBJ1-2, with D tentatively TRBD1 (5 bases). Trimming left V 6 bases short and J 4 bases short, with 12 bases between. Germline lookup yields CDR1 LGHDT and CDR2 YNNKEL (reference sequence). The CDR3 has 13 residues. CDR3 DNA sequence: TGTGCCAGCAGTCCGGGGGGGGTCTATGGCTACACCTTC. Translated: CASSPGGVYGYTF.